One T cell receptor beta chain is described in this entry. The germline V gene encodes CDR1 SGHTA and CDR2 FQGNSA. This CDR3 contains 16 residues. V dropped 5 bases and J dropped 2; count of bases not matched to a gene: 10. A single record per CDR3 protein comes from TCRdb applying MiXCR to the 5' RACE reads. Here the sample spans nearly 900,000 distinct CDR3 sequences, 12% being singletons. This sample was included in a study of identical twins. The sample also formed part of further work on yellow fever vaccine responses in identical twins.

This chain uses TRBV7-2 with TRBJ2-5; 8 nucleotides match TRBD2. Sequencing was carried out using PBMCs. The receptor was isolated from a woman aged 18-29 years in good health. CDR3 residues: CASSQRAGALQETQYF. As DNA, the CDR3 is TGTGCCAGCAGCCAACGAGCGGGGGCACTACAAGAGACCCAGTACTTC.